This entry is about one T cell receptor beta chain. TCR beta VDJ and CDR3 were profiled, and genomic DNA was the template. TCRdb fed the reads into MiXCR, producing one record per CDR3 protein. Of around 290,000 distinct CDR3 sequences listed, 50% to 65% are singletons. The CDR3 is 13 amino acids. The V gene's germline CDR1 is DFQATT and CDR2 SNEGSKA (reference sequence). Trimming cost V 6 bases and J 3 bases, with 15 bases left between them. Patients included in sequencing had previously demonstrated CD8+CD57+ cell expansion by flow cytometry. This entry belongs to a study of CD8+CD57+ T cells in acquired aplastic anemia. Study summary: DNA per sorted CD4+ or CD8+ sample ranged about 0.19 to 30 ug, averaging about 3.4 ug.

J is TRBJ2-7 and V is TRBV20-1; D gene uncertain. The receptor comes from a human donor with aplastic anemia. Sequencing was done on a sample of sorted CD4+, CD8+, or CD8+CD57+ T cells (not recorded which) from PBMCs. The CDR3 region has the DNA TGCAGTGCCAGCAGTGCCCGCCACTACGAGCAGTACTTC. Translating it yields CSASSARHYEQYF.